This T cell receptor beta chain was recovered during a study of cytomegalovirus exposure and HLA in healthy donors. Overall study findings and caveats: A missense variant in DCLRE1C was later tied to TCR beta V- and J-gene trimming. As confirmed in vitro, a few CMV-associated chains were specific for CMV antigens.

Germline V lookup: CDR1 SGHTA, CDR2 FQGNSA. V was cut by 3 bases and J by 5 bases, with 20 bases left in between. The CDR3 is made up of 16 amino acids. A multiplex PCR was run with 60 Vbeta primers and 13 Jbeta primers. Sequencing used immunoSEQ multiplex PCR; TCRdb keeps in-frame clones, though not all of them. This table has fewer than 150,000 clones, over 70% appearing once. Regarding this clone: The target antigen is unknown.

Sequences were obtained from PBMCs. The TCR was taken from a man aged 25-45 years in good health and CMV-seronegative. The chain joins TRBV7-2 to TRBJ2-7; D is unresolved. DNA of the CDR3: TGTGCCAGCAGCTTTATATCCGACTCGTTTCCCCACGAGCAGTACTTC. It yields the protein CASSFISDSFPHEQYF.